Shown below are 21 T cell receptor beta chains from a single sample sequenced in a study of cytomegalovirus exposure and HLA in healthy donors. The PCR used 60 Vbeta and 13 Jbeta primers. Libraries were prepared by immunoSEQ multiplex PCR; TCRdb keeps only in-frame clonotypes and omits some of them. Among roughly 150,000 clones listed, 82% were seen once. Sequencing used PBMCs. The source of these receptors is a girl aged 2-10 years in good health and CMV-seropositive.

This clone occurred once. The chain combines TRBV4-1 with TRBJ1-1, with TRBD1 matching over 8 bases. Trimming cost V 0 bases and J 4 bases; bases outside gene matches: 7. The germline V gene has CDR1 MGHRA and CDR2 YSYEKL. The CDR3 has 16 residues. This chain's CDR3 is CASSQEPGQEFTEAFF. CDR3 bases: TGCGCCAGCAGCCAAGAACCGGGACAGGAGTTCACTGAAGCTTTCTTT.

The chain links TRBV27 to TRBJ2-7; TRBD2 matches 10 bases. The CDR3 runs 16 residues. J lost 5 bases, V lost 5 bases, and 12 bases had no gene match. Germline CDR1 and CDR2: MNHEY and SMNVEV (reference sequence). The DNA of the CDR3 is TGTGCCAGCAGTCCCCTTGTCGGGACTAGCGATAACGAGCAGTACTTC. Its protein product is CASSPLVGTSDNEQYF.

The chain carries TRBV11-2 and TRBJ2-1; 13 positions match TRBD2. Germline V gene sequence: CDR1 SGHAT, CDR2 FQNNGV. J gave up 8 bases and V 4 bases, and 11 bases lay outside the gene matches. CDR3 size: 17 residues. The DNA for the CDR3 is TGTGCCAGCAGCTCCGGAACTAGCGGGAGGGCCATCTATGAGCAGTTCTTC. It translates to CASSSGTSGRAIYEQFF.

The chain links TRBV2 to TRBJ2-5, with a weak D call TRBD1 (5 bases). Germline V lookup: CDR1 SNHLY, CDR2 FYNNEI. Trimming shortened V by 3 bases and J by 1 base, and 9 bases separated the two germline ends. The CDR3 length is 14 residues. CDR3 nucleotide sequence: TGTGCCAGCAGTGAGGACAACTCCCAAGAGACCCAGTACTTC. Translation: CASSEDNSQETQYF.

The V gene is TRBV30, the J gene TRBJ1-1; D may be TRBD1 (5 bases). Trimming took off 5 bases at V and 0 bases at J, with 19 bases between the two ends. This CDR3 spans 16 amino acids. Germline V lookup: CDR1 GTSNPN, CDR2 SVGIG (reference sequence). The CDR3 DNA reads as TGTGCCTGGGGGGGGAAATTCAGGATAATGAACACTGAAGCTTTCTTT. Translating gives CAWGGKFRIMNTEAFF.

This chain joins TRBV7-9 and TRBJ2-7; 8 nucleotides match TRBD1. V gave up 5 bases and J gave up 3 bases; unmatched junction bases: 12. The CDR3 covers 16 residues. Per germline, CDR1 SEHNR and CDR2 FQNEAQ (reference sequence). CDR3 DNA sequence: TGTGCCAGCAGCCCGCGACAGGGGCTAGAAGTCTACGAGCAGTACTTC. Its protein is CASSPRQGLEVYEQYF. The variable domain in full, completed from reference TRBV7-9 and TRBJ2-7, reads DTGVSQNPRHKITKRGQNVTFRCDPISEHNRLYWYRQTLGQGPEFLTYFQNEAQLEKSRLLSDRFSAERPKGSFSTLEIQRTEQGDSAMYLCASSPRQGLEVYEQYFGPGTRLTVT.

The chain employs TRBV4-1 and TRBJ1-2; D is possibly TRBD1 (6 bases). Deletions cut 3 bases from V and 6 bases from J, with 14 bases between. Germline V gene sequence: CDR1 MGHRA, CDR2 YSYEKL. This CDR3 has 14 residues. DNA for the CDR3: TGCGCCAGCAGCCACCCAGGACAGCAAAATGGCTACACCTTC. This gives the protein CASSHPGQQNGYTF.

The CDR3 coding sequence is TGTGCCTGGAGAGGGGTTACTGGGGCCAACGTCCTGACTTTC. Amino acids: CAWRGVTGANVLTF. The chain links TRBV30 to TRBJ2-6, with a weak D call TRBD1 (5 bases). The germline V gene encodes CDR1 GTSNPN and CDR2 SVGIG (reference sequence). Between the trimmed V and J ends, which lost 3 bases and 2 bases, there was a span of 8 bases. CDR3 length: 14 residues.

The table lists this clone with a few counts. This chain links TRBV5-5 with TRBJ2-3; D ambiguous. The length of the CDR3 is 14 residues. The germline V gene has CDR1 SGHKS and CDR2 YYEKEE (reference sequence). The V end lost 0 bases, the J end lost 2 bases, and 7 bases lay between the germline ends. CDR3 nucleotide sequence: TGTGCCAGCAGCTTGGATACTCCCACAGATACGCAGTATTTT. Its protein product is CASSLDTPTDTQYF. The complete variable domain, with remaining parts taken from reference TRBV5-5 and TRBJ2-3, reads DAGVTQSPTHLIKTRGQQVTLRCSPISGHKSVSWYQQVLGQGPQFIFQYYEKEERGRGNFPDRFSARQFPNYSSELNVNALLLGDSALYLCASSLDTPTDTQYFGPGTRLTVL.

This chain uses TRBV4-1 with TRBJ2-1; a weak D match, TRBD2 (5 bases). CDR3 size: 15 residues. V dropped 2 bases and J dropped 3 bases, with 11 bases sitting between them. In germline, CDR1 is MGHRA, CDR2 YSYEKL. CDR3 loop: CASSQISELYNEQFF. CDR3 coding DNA: TGCGCCAGCAGCCAAATTAGCGAACTCTACAATGAGCAGTTCTTC.

V usage is TRBV9 and J usage is TRBJ2-7; 15 nucleotides line up with TRBD2. Looked up from germline, CDR1 is SGDLS and CDR2 is YYNGEE. This CDR3 has 16 residues. With V trimmed by 2 bases and J by 4 bases, 4 bases remained unmatched. The CDR3 nucleotides read TGTGCCAGCAGCGTTGGGGGACTAGCGGGAGGTTACGAGCAGTACTTC. Translation: CASSVGGLAGGYEQYF.

This chain connects TRBV30 to TRBJ1-4; no clear D gene. V lost 3 bases to trimming and J lost 3 bases, with 11 bases between them. The CDR3 totals 14 residues. Germline CDR1 reads GTSNPN; CDR2 reads SVGIG (reference sequence). The DNA of the CDR3 is TGTGCCTGGAGGAGGGTCGGGGCTAATGAAAAACTGTTTTTT. Translating gives CAWRRVGANEKLFF.

V and J are TRBV30 and TRBJ1-6, with D tentatively TRBD1 (6 bases). Germline values: CDR1 GTSNPN, CDR2 SVGIG (reference sequence). The CDR3 runs to 14 residues. V lost 0 bases, J lost 12 bases, and 15 bases lay in between. CDR3 sequence: CAWSVPGVVRPLHF. CDR3 bases: TGTGCCTGGAGTGTACCAGGGGTAGTTCGACCCCTCCACTTT.

The chain carries TRBV10-3 and TRBJ1-3, with TRBD1 as a possible D gene (5 bases). Germline V gene lookup returns CDR1 ENHRY and CDR2 SYGVKD. The CDR3 spans 14 residues. V was pared by 4 bases and J by 4 bases, with 11 bases between. CDR3 sequence: CAISASGRGNTIYF. DNA for the CDR3: TGTGCCATCAGTGCGTCAGGGAGGGGAAACACCATATATTTT.

The chain links TRBV28 to TRBJ2-7; D uncertain. The V gene's germline CDR1 is MDHEN and CDR2 SYDVKM. The CDR3 has 13 amino acids. V lost 6 bases and J 3 bases, leaving 12 bases between the germline ends. The CDR3 bases are TGTGCCAGCAGCCAAGAACGACACTACGAGCAGTACTTC. It codes for CASSQERHYEQYF.

This clone was seen a handful of times. The chain has TRBV10-3 and TRBJ2-2; 9 bases fit TRBD2. The CDR3 loop spans 16 amino acids. Trimming took 10 bases from V and 0 from J; bases not matched to a gene: 9. Germline assignment: CDR1 ENHRY and CDR2 SYGVKD. The CDR3, as DNA: TGTGCCACCAATATCCTAGCGGGAACGAACACCGGGGAGCTGTTTTTT. Amino acids: CATNILAGTNTGELFF.

J is TRBJ1-4 and V is TRBV5-1, with a weak D call TRBD1 (6 bases). This CDR3 spans 17 amino acids. Per germline, CDR1 SGHRS and CDR2 YFSETQ. Trimming removed 2 bases at V and 4 bases at J, with 18 bases between. The CDR3 DNA sequence: TGCGCCAGCAGCTTACAGGGCCAGGGTAGGGGTAATGAAAAACTGTTTTTT. It codes for CASSLQGQGRGNEKLFF.

The sample holds one count of this clone. The gene calls are TRBV28 and TRBJ2-1; tentative D call: TRBD1 (5 bases). Trimming removed 2 bases at V and 8 bases at J, with 13 bases between. The CDR3 is 14 amino acids. The germline CDR1 and CDR2 sequences are MDHEN and SYDVKM. DNA of the CDR3: TGTGCCAGCAGTTTAAAAGGGTTAGGGGATGAGCAGTTCTTC. Translating it yields CASSLKGLGDEQFF.

The V call is TRBV5-4, the J call TRBJ2-2, with 7 bases aligning to TRBD1. Trimming at V came to 4 bases and at J to 4 bases, leaving 10 bases not matched to a gene. The CDR3 length is 16 residues. CDR1 and CDR2 from the germline V gene are SGHNT and YYREEE (reference sequence). The CDR3 protein is CASSERQGKGTGELFF. The CDR3 DNA sequence: TGTGCCAGCAGCGAGCGACAGGGAAAGGGCACCGGGGAGCTGTTTTTT.

The chain links TRBV30 to TRBJ2-5; 9 positions agree with TRBD2. V shed 6 bases, J shed 5 bases, and the junction held 10 bases outside the gene matches. This CDR3 is 14 amino acids long. Looked up from germline, CDR1 is GTSNPN and CDR2 is SVGIG (reference sequence). In nucleotides, the CDR3 is TGTGCCTGCGGAGGCGCGGGAGGGCCGGAGACCCAGTACTTC. Translation: CACGGAGGPETQYF.

The genes are TRBV5-1 and TRBJ2-1, with 7 bases identical to TRBD2. The V gene's germline CDR1 is SGHRS and CDR2 YFSETQ. CDR3 size: 15 residues. Unmatched junction bases numbered 7, after V lost 4 bases and J lost 3 bases. The chain's CDR3 is CASSGLAAFYNEQFF. The CDR3 DNA sequence: TGCGCCAGCAGCGGGCTAGCGGCCTTCTACAATGAGCAGTTCTTC.